Listed below are T cell receptor beta chains from one sample, sequenced in a study of identical twins. One entry per CDR3 protein results from TCRdb running MiXCR on the 5' RACE reads. The sample has about 890,000 distinct CDR3 sequences, 9% to 15% seen once. Separately, the same data were catalogued under a study of yellow fever vaccine responses in identical twins.

The specimen was PBMCs. The receptors derive from a woman younger than 30 in good health. The CDR3 runs from the conserved cysteine through the conserved F or W. D genes are given only for firm matches. Clone sizes are given selectively: once, few, many, or a class where the clone is expanded.

TRBV6-4	TRBD1	TRBJ2-1	few	TGTGCCAGCAGTGGGCGGACAGGGGGACACAATGAGCAGTTCTTC	CASSGRTGGHNEQFF
TRBV12-3/TRBV12-4	-	TRBJ2-1	-	TGTGCCAGCAGTTTTAGCCAGGGGGGCTCCTACAATGAGCAGTTCTTC	CASSFSQGGSYNEQFF
TRBV6-5	-	TRBJ1-1	-	TGTGCCAGCAGTTACTCGCTTTGGCATTACGCTTTCTTT	CASSYSLWHYAFF
TRBV5-1	-	TRBJ2-1	few	TGCGCCAGCAGCTTTTTGGGGGGTGGCACCTACAATGAGCAGTTCTTC	CASSFLGGGTYNEQFF
TRBV7-9	-	TRBJ2-2	-	TGTGCCAGCAGCCCGGGAACCCGTCCTACCGGGGAGCTGTTTTTT	CASSPGTRPTGELFF
TRBV12-3/TRBV12-4	-	TRBJ2-5	many	TGTGCCAGCAGTTCGAGTTCCCGGGGGTGGGAGACCCAGTACTTC	CASSSSSRGWETQYF
TRBV12-3/TRBV12-4	TRBD1	TRBJ2-3	few	TGTGCCAGCAGCCCCGGGACAGAGAGCACAGATACGCAGTATTTT	CASSPGTESTDTQYF
TRBV7-2	-	TRBJ2-5	few	TGTGCCAGCAGCTTAGAGGTCAATCAAGAGACCCAGTACTTC	CASSLEVNQETQYF
TRBV15	-	TRBJ2-1	few	TGTGCCACCAGCAGGGACCGCCTTAAGTACAATGAGCAGTTCTTC	CATSRDRLKYNEQFF
TRBV15	TRBD2	TRBJ2-1	few	TGTGCCACAAACGTTCTTCGGGAGGGCTGGGAGAATGAGCAGTTCTTC	CATNVLREGWENEQFF
TRBV6-5	-	TRBJ1-5	few	TGTGCCAGCAGTTACTCGAATGTAGGCGTCGGTCAGCCCCAGCATTTT	CASSYSNVGVGQPQHF
TRBV11-2	-	TRBJ2-5	-	TGTGCCAGCAGCCCCCTGGCCAGGGTTGAGACCCAGTACTTC	CASSPLARVETQYF
TRBV20-1	TRBD1	TRBJ1-1	few	TGCAGTGCTTCTAGGGACAGGACGGCCCTCAACACTGAAGCTTTCTTT	CSASRDRTALNTEAFF